These T cell receptor beta chains were read from a single sample in a study of blood T cell repertoires in COVID-19. Produced via immunoSEQ multiplex PCR; TCRdb's table is partial and in-frame only. The top ten hold approximately 26% of the sample, which has about 52,000 clones, 81% seen once. Specimen: peripheral blood. These receptors all stem from a woman older than 75 with COVID-19, enrolled during active disease. The CDR3 runs from the conserved cysteine through the conserved F or W. D genes are given only for firm matches. The size entry is marked missing in some rows and otherwise reads once, few, many or a size class.

v_gene	len	d_gene	abundance	j_gene	CDR3aa	CDR3nt
TRBV28	20	TRBD1	-	TRBJ2-7	CASSPKPRDRGLGVDYEQYF	TGTGCCAGCAGTCCGAAACCCCGGGACAGGGGGCTTGGGGTAGACTACGAGCAGTACTTC
TRBV6-5	15	-	few	TRBJ2-7	CASSYSGFYSYEQYF	TGTGCCAGCAGTTACTCCGGGTTTTACTCCTACGAGCAGTACTTC
TRBV29-1	13	TRBD1	-	TRBJ1-1	CSGKGQENTEAFF	TGCAGCGGGAAAGGACAGGAGAACACTGAAGCTTTCTTT
TRBV20-1	13	-	-	TRBJ1-3	CSASYNTGNTIYF	TGCAGTGCTAGTTACAATACTGGAAACACCATATATTTT
TRBV19	15	-	-	TRBJ2-5	CASSNALGAQETQYF	TGTGCCAGTAGTAATGCCCTGGGAGCCCAAGAGACCCAGTACTTC
TRBV29-1	13	TRBD1	-	TRBJ1-2	CSVGAGGSYGYTF	TGCAGCGTTGGCGCAGGGGGTAGCTATGGCTACACCTTC
TRBV6-1	14	-	once	TRBJ1-2	CASSEQGPDYGYTF	TGTGCCAGCAGTGAACAGGGCCCAGACTATGGCTACACCTTC
TRBV4-1	14	TRBD2	few	TRBJ2-5	CASSQEWTRETQYF	TGCGCCAGCAGCCAAGAATGGACTAGAGAGACCCAGTACTTC
TRBV19	16	TRBD1	-	TRBJ1-5	CASSKLQGASNQPQHF	TGTGCCAGTAGTAAGTTACAGGGGGCGAGCAATCAGCCCCAGCATTTT
TRBV19	14	TRBD1	-	TRBJ2-7	CASRPDRGRNEQYF	TGTGCCAGTAGACCCGACAGGGGGCGGAACGAGCAGTACTTC
TRBV7-8	15	TRBD1	-	TRBJ2-1	CASSLRDRAYNEQFF	TGTGCCAGCAGCTTGCGGGACAGGGCGTACAATGAGCAGTTCTTC
TRBV28	14	TRBD1	-	TRBJ2-2	CASKGTANTGELFF	TGTGCCAGCAAGGGGACAGCAAACACCGGGGAGCTGTTTTTT
TRBV29-1	14	-	-	TRBJ1-2	CSAATATGSFGYTF	TGCAGCGCCGCGACAGCAACGGGCTCCTTTGGCTACACCTTC
TRBV7-9	15	TRBD1	-	TRBJ2-5	CASSRQGAMQETQYF	TGTGCCAGCAGTCGACAGGGGGCGATGCAAGAGACCCAGTACTTC
TRBV24-1	16	-	-	TRBJ2-1	CATSDFGGFPSGEQFF	TGTGCCACCAGTGATTTCGGCGGGTTTCCGTCGGGGGAGCAGTTCTTC
TRBV29-1	12	TRBD2	-	TRBJ2-5	CSVGGRVETQYF	TGCAGCGTTGGCGGGAGAGTGGAGACCCAGTACTTC
TRBV5-6	16	TRBD2	-	TRBJ2-5	CASSSMGLAVQETQYF	TGTGCCAGCAGCTCGATGGGGCTAGCGGTCCAAGAGACCCAGTACTTC
TRBV30	13	TRBD1	-	TRBJ1-6	CAWSQDRLRIRHF	TGTGCCTGGAGTCAGGACAGGTTAAGAATTCGCCACTTT
TRBV18	14	-	-	TRBJ1-4	CASSPQAGNEKLFF	TGTGCCAGCTCACCCCAAGCGGGTAATGAAAAACTGTTTTTT
TRBV4-1	15	TRBD1	medium-sized	TRBJ2-5	CASSPSTGDQETQYF	TGCGCCAGCAGCCCGAGTACAGGGGACCAAGAGACCCAGTACTTC
TRBV7-9	14	TRBD2	-	TRBJ2-7	CASTLAGDSYEQYF	TGTGCCAGCACCCTAGCGGGAGACTCCTACGAGCAGTACTTC
TRBV27	11	-	-	TRBJ2-3	CASSFSDTQYF	TGTGCCAGCAGTTTTTCGGATACGCAGTATTTT
TRBV11-3	14	TRBD1	-	TRBJ2-7	CASSPGQGKNEQYF	TGTGCCAGCAGCCCGGGACAGGGTAAAAACGAGCAGTACTTC
TRBV10-1	12	-	few	TRBJ2-1	CASSGSDNEQFF	TGCGCCAGCAGTGGTTCGGACAATGAGCAGTTCTTC
TRBV29-1	13	-	-	TRBJ1-5	CSVGQGIDQPQHF	TGCAGCGTTGGGCAGGGGATCGATCAGCCCCAGCATTTT
TRBV3-1/TRBV3-2	13	-	-	TRBJ2-7	CASSPQLNYEQYF	TGTGCCAGCAGCCCCCAACTTAACTACGAGCAGTACTTC
TRBV5-8	16	TRBD1	-	TRBJ1-1	CASSITSGTANTEAFF	TGTGCCAGCAGCATCACCTCCGGGACAGCGAACACTGAAGCTTTCTTT
TRBV7-9	15	TRBD2	-	TRBJ2-3	CASSLAPGEGDTQYF	TGTGCCAGCAGCTTAGCACCGGGGGAGGGGGATACGCAGTATTTT
TRBV30	15	-	-	TRBJ2-1	CAWTVQTGVNNEQFF	TGTGCCTGGACCGTACAAACGGGAGTCAACAATGAGCAGTTCTTC
TRBV6-1	13	-	-	TRBJ2-3	CASSEMGPDTQYF	TGTGCCAGCAGTGAAATGGGGCCAGATACGCAGTATTTT
TRBV7-3	13	-	-	TRBJ2-7	CASSPGLDYEQYF	TGTGCCAGCAGCCCAGGACTGGACTACGAGCAGTACTTC
TRBV10-2	16	TRBD1	-	TRBJ1-5	CASSVQTGNGNQPQHF	TGCGCCAGCAGTGTCCAGACAGGGAATGGCAATCAGCCCCAGCATTTT
TRBV12-3/TRBV12-4	13	-	-	TRBJ2-7	CASSLNPSYEQYF	TGTGCCAGCAGTTTAAATCCTTCCTACGAGCAGTACTTC
TRBV3-1/TRBV3-2	15	-	-	TRBJ2-5	CASSQGLTEQETQYF	TGTGCCAGCAGCCAAGGGTTGACAGAACAAGAGACCCAGTACTTC
TRBV24-1	15	TRBD2	-	TRBJ2-1	CATRPGLAGVDEQFF	TGTGCCACCAGACCGGGACTAGCGGGAGTTGATGAGCAGTTCTTC
TRBV19	13	TRBD1	-	TRBJ1-2	CASSKTGTYGYTF	TGTGCCAGTAGTAAGACAGGGACATATGGCTACACCTTC
TRBV20-1	13	-	-	TRBJ2-3	CSASNPSTDTQYF	TGCAGTGCTAGTAATCCTAGCACAGATACGCAGTATTTT
TRBV5-1	17	-	-	TRBJ2-5	CASSLARVSGFQETQYF	TGCGCCAGCAGCTTGGCCCGGGTATCCGGGTTTCAAGAGACCCAGTACTTC
TRBV6-1	18	TRBD2	-	TRBJ2-7	CASSDLLAVGSSSYEQYF	TGTGCCAGCAGTGACTTACTAGCGGTCGGATCAAGCTCCTACGAGCAGTACTTC
TRBV5-6	14	TRBD2	few	TRBJ2-4	CASSNSGRGDIQYF	TGTGCCAGCAGCAATAGCGGGAGGGGGGACATTCAGTACTTC
TRBV19	15	-	-	TRBJ1-5	CASSIGVRSNQPQHF	TGTGCCAGTAGTATAGGAGTCCGTAGCAATCAGCCCCAGCATTTT
TRBV4-2	16	TRBD1	once	TRBJ1-2	CASSPLLTGGTYGYTF	TGTGCCAGCAGCCCCCTATTGACAGGGGGCACCTATGGCTACACCTTC
TRBV7-8	16	TRBD1	few	TRBJ1-5	CASSSQDRGSNQPQHF	TGTGCCAGCAGCTCCCAGGACAGGGGGAGCAATCAGCCCCAGCATTTT
TRBV3-1/TRBV3-2	16	-	-	TRBJ2-3	CASSQGVNGFTDTQYF	TGTGCCAGCAGCCAAGGCGTCAACGGGTTCACAGATACGCAGTATTTT
TRBV19	15	TRBD1	few	TRBJ1-6	CASHSHGTGESPLHF	TGTGCCAGTCACAGTCACGGGACAGGGGAATCACCCCTCCACTTT
TRBV6-1	12	-	-	TRBJ1-1	CASSDEVLRAFF	TGTGCCAGCAGTGACGAGGTTCTAAGAGCTTTCTTT
TRBV7-2	16	TRBD2	-	TRBJ2-3	CAGRSYGRASTDTQYF	TGTGCCGGCAGATCGTACGGGAGGGCGTCCACAGATACGCAGTATTTT
TRBV6-6	13	-	-	TRBJ1-2	CASSYGSEYGYTF	TGTGCCAGCAGTTATGGGAGTGAGTATGGCTACACCTTC
TRBV18	13	TRBD1	-	TRBJ2-1	CASSQQGYNEQFF	TGTGCCAGCTCACAACAGGGGTACAATGAGCAGTTCTTC
TRBV3-1/TRBV3-2	14	TRBD2	-	TRBJ2-7	CASSQRTRPGEQYF	TGTGCCAGCAGCCAGCGGACTAGACCCGGCGAGCAGTACTTC
TRBV9	15	-	-	TRBJ2-3	CASSVVPSGTDTQYF	TGTGCCAGCAGCGTAGTCCCTTCGGGCACAGATACGCAGTATTTT
TRBV11-1	18	TRBD2	-	TRBJ2-5	CASSLAEGTSGSRETQYF	TGTGCCAGCAGCTTAGCGGAGGGAACTAGCGGGAGTCGAGAGACCCAGTACTTC
TRBV5-4	16	-	-	TRBJ2-5	CASSLSPGVLRETQYF	TGTGCCAGCAGCTTGTCCCCGGGGGTACTCCGGGAGACCCAGTACTTC
TRBV10-3	13	-	-	TRBJ1-1	CASTGTLNTEAFF	TGTGCCTCAACCGGGACACTGAACACTGAAGCTTTCTTT
TRBV28	14	TRBD2	-	TRBJ2-7	CASSLWGRGYEQYF	TGTGCCAGCAGTTTATGGGGGAGGGGTTACGAGCAGTACTTC
TRBV24-1	13	-	once	TRBJ2-2	CATSATNTGELFF	TGTGCCACCAGTGCTACGAACACCGGGGAGCTGTTTTTT
TRBV5-6	17	TRBD2	-	TRBJ2-7	CASSLETSGFRGYEQYF	TGTGCCAGCAGCTTGGAGACTAGCGGGTTCCGCGGGTACGAGCAGTACTTC
TRBV7-9	15	TRBD2	-	TRBJ2-1	CASTLRAGVPGEQFF	TGTGCCAGCACCCTGAGGGCGGGAGTCCCGGGGGAGCAGTTCTTC